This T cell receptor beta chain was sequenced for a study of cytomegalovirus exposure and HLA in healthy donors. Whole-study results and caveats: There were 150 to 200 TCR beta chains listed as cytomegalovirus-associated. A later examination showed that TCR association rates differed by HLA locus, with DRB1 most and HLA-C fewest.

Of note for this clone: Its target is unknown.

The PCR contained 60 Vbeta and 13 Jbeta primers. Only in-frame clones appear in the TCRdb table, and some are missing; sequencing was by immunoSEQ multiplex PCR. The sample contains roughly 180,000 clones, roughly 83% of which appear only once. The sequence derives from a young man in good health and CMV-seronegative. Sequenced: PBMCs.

This CDR3 is CSVEGWTGWKYGYTF. The CDR3 region has the DNA TGCAGCGTTGAAGGTTGGACAGGGTGGAAGTATGGCTACACCTTC. The V call is TRBV29-1, the J call TRBJ1-2, with TRBD1 identical over 8 bases. The J segment lost 5 bases and the V segment lost 1 base, leaving 9 bases of the junction unmatched. Germline loops: CDR1 SQVTM, CDR2 ANQGSEA. This CDR3 spans 15 amino acids.